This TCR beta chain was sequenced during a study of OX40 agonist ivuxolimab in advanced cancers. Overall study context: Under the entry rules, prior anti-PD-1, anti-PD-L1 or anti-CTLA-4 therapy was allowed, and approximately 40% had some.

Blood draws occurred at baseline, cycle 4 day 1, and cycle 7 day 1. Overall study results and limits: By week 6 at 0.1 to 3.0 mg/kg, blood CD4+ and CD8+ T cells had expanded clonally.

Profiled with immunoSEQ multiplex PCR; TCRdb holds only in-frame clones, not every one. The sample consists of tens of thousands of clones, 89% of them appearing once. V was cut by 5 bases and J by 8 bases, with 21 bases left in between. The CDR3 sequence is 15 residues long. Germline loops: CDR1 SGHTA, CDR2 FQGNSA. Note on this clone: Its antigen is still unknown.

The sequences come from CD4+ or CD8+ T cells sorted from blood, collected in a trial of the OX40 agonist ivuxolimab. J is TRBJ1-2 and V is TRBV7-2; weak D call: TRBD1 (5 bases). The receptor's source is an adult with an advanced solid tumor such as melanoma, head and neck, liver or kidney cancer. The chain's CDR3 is CASSLTATGGEGYTF. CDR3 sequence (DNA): TGTGCCAGCAGCCTAACTGCCACAGGAGGTGAAGGCTACACCTTC.